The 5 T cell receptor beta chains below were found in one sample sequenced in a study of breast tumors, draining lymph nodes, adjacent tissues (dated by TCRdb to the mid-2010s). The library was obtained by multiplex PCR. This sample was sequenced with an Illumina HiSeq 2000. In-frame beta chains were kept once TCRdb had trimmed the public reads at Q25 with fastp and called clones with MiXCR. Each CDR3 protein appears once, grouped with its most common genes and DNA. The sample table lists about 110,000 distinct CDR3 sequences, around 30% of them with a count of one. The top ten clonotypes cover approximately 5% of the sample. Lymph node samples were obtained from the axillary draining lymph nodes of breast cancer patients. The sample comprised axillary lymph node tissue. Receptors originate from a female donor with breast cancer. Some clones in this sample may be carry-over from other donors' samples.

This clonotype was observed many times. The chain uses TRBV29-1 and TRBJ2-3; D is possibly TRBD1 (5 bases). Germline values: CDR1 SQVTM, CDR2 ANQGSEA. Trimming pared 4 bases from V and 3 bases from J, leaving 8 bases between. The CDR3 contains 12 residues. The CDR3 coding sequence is TGCAGCGTTGTTAGGGGAACAGATACGCAGTATTTT. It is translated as CSVVRGTDTQYF.

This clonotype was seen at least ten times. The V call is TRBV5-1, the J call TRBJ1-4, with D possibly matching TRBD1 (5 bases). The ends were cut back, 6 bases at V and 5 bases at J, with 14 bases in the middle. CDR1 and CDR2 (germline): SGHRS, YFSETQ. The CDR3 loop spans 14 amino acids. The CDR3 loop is CASTPGTGNEKLFF. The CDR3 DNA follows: TGCGCCAGCACCCCAGGGACTGGGAATGAAAAACTGTTTTTT.

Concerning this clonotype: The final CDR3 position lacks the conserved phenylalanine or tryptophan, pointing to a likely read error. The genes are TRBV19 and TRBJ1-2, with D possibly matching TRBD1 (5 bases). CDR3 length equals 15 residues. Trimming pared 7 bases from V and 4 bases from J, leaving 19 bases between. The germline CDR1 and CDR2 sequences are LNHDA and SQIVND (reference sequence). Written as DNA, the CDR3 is TGTGCCAGTACTGTAGGAGGGACCGGTGGCTATGGCTACACCTCC. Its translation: CASTVGGTGGYGYTS.

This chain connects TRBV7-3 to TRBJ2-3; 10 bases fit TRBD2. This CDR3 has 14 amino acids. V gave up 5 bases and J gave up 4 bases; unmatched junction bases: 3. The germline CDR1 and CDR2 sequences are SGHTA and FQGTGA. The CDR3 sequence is CASSLAGVADTQYF. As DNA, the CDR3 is TGTGCCAGCAGCCTAGCGGGAGTTGCAGATACGCAGTATTTT.

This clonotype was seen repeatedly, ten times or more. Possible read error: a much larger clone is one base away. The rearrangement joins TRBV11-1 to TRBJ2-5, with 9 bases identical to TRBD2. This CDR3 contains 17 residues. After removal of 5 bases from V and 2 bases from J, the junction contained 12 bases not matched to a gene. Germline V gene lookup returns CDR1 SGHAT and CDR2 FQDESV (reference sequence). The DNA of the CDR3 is TGTGCCAGCAGCCTCAGGACTAGCGCGAGGGGACAAGAGACCCAGTACTTC. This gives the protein CASSLRTSARGQETQYF.